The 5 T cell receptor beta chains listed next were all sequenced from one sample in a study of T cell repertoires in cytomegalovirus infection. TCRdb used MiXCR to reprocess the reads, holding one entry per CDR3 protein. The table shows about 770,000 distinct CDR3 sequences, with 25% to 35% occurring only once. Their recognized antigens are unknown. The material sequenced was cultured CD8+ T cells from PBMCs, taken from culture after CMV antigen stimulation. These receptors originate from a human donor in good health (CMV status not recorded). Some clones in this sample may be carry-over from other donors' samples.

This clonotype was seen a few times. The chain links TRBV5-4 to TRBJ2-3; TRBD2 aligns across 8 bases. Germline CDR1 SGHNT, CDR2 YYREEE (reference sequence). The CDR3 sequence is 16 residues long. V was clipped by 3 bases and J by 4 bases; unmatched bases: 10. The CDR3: CASSWVSGNRADTQYF. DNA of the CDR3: TGTGCCAGCAGCTGGGTTAGCGGGAACAGGGCAGATACGCAGTATTTT.

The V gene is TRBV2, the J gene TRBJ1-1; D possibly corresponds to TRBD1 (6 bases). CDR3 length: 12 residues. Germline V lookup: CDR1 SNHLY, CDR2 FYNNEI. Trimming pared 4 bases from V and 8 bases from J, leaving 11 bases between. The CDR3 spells CASSARDIEAFF. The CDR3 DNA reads TGTGCCAGCAGTGCCCGGGACATAGAAGCTTTCTTT. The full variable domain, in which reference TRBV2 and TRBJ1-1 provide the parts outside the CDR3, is EPEVTQTPSHQVTQMGQEVILRCVPISNHLYFYWYRQILGQKVEFLVSFYNNEISEKSEIFDDQFSVERPDGSNFTLKIRSTKLEDSAMYFCASSARDIEAFFGQGTRLTVV.

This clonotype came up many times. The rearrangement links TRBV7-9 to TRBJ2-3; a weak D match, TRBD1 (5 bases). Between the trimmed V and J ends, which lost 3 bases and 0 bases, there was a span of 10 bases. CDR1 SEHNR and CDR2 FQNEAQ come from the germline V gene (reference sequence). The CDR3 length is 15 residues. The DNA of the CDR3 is TGTGCCAGCAGCTTCTCAGGGCCGAGCACAGATACGCAGTATTTT. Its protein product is CASSFSGPSTDTQYF.

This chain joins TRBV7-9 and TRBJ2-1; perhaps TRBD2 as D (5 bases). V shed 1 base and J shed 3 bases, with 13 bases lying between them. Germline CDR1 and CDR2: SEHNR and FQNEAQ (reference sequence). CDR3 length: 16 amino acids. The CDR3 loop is CASSLGRGMGYNEQFF. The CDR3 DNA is TGTGCCAGCAGCTTAGGAAGAGGGATGGGCTACAATGAGCAGTTCTTC.

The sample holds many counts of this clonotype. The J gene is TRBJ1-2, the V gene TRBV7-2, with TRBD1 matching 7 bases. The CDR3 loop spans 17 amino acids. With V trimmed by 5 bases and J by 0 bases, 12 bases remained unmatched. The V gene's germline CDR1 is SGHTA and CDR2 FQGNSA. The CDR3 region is CASSGGPGQIANYGYTF. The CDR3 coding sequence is TGTGCCAGCAGCGGAGGACCGGGACAGATAGCTAACTATGGCTACACCTTC.